The source of this T cell receptor (beta chain) is a study of blood T cells in healthy people across ages. Notes on the study in general: Per-million-T-cell TCR beta diversity fell roughly linearly with age.

Germline values: CDR1 DFQATT, CDR2 SNEGSKA (reference sequence). The CDR3 consists of 15 residues. As to this clonotype: Its target is not known.

The use of a sample-barcoded 5' primer and a J-beta primer mix characterized a second PCR of 7 to 11 cycles. A single record per CDR3 protein comes from TCRdb applying MiXCR to the 5' RACE reads. The repertoire holds about 680,000 distinct CDR3 sequences, approximately 50% seen once, with 30% to 35% in the top ten. The source is a woman aged 60-75 years in good health. The genes are TRBV20-1 and TRBJ2-5; the match to TRBD1 covers 8 bases. Judging by the DNA end, TRBJ2-7 fits better; the J call may be wrong. The specimen was blood. The CDR3 sequence: CSAASPTGASYEQYF. CDR3 in DNA: TGCAGTGCCGCCAGTCCGACAGGGGCCTCCTACGAGCAGTACTTC.